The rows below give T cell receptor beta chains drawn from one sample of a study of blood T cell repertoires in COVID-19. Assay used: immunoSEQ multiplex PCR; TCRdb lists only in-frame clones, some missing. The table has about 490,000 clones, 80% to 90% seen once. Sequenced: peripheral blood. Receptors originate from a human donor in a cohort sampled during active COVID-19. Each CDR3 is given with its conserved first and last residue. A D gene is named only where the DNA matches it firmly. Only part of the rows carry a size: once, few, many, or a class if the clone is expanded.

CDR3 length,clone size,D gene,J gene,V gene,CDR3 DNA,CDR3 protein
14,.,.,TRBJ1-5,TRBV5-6,TGTGCCAGCAGCGGACAGTTAAGCAATCAGCCCCAGCATTTT,CASSGQLSNQPQHF
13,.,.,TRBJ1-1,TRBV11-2,TGTGCCAGCAGCTTCGCAGGGGACACTGAAGCTTTCTTT,CASSFAGDTEAFF
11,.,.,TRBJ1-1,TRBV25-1,TGTGCCAGCAAGTGGGACAAAGGAACTTTCTTT,CASKWDKGTFF
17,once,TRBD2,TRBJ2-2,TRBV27,TGTGCCAGCAGTTCCCCAAGCGGGAGGGCCTACACCGGGGAGCTGTTTTTT,CASSSPSGRAYTGELFF
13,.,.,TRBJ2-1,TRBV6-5,TGTGCCAGCAAATTCGCTAGCCGTAGTGAGCAGTTCTTC,CASKFASRSEQFF
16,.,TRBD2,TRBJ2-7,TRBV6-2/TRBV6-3,TGTGCCAGCAGTTACAACCCCGGGAGGGCCGAAGACGAGCAGTACTTC,CASSYNPGRAEDEQYF
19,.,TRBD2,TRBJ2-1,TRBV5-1,TGCGCCAGCAGCTTGGGGGGGACTAGCGGGATAGGGATAATGTTTGAGCAGTTCTTC,CASSLGGTSGIGIMFEQFF
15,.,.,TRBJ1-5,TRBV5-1,TGCGCCAGCAGCCCGGAAGGAGGCGTGGGAAAGCCCCAGCATTTT,CASSPEGGVGKPQHF
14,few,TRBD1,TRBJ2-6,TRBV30,TGTGCCTGGAGGGAGGGGACAGGTACCTACGTCCTGACTTTC,CAWREGTGTYVLTF
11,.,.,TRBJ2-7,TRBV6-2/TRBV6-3,TGTGCCAGCAGTTACTCGAGGGAGCAGTACTTC,CASSYSREQYF
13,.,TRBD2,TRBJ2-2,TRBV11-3,TGTGCCAGCGGGACTACCAACACCGGGGAGCTGTTTTTT,CASGTTNTGELFF
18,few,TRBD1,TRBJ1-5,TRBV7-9,TGTGCCAGCAGCTTAGAAGGCACGGCGACAGGGGGAAATCAGCCCCAGCATTTT,CASSLEGTATGGNQPQHF
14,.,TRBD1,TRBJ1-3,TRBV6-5,TGTGCCAGCGCCTTGGACAGGGCCGGAAACACCATATATTTT,CASALDRAGNTIYF
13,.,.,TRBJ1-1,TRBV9,TGTGCCAGCAGCCTCCAGGTGAACACTGAAGCTTTCTTT,CASSLQVNTEAFF
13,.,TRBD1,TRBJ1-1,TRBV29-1,TGCAGCGTTGAGGGACAGTTGAACACTGAAGCTTTCTTT,CSVEGQLNTEAFF
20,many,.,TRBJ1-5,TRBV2,TGTGCCAGCAGTGACCGAGACTTTCGGGGGAACCACTACAGCAATCAGCCCCAGCATTTT,CASSDRDFRGNHYSNQPQHF
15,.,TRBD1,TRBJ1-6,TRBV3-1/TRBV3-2,TGTGCCAGCAGCCAAGATCTGCAGGGGGGTTCACCCCTCCACTTT,CASSQDLQGGSPLHF
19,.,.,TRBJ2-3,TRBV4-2,TGTGCCAGCAGCCAAGATTCGGGAAGGACTATTAGTTTAACAGATACGCAGTATTTT,CASSQDSGRTISLTDTQYF
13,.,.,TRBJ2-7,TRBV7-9,TGTGCCAGCAGCTTAGCGGGAGGAGACGAGCAGTACTTC,CASSLAGGDEQYF
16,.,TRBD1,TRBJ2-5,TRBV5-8,TGTGCCAGCAGCTTGGGCAGGGGGCTAATAGGAGAGACCCAGTACTTC,CASSLGRGLIGETQYF
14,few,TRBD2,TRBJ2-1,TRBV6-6,TGTGCCAGCTCCAGGGCGGGAGGGAACAATGAGCAGTTCTTC,CASSRAGGNNEQFF
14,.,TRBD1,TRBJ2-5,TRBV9,TGTGCCAGCAGCGGATCCGGGACAGGGGAGACCCAGTACTTC,CASSGSGTGETQYF
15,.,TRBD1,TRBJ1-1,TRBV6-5,TGTGCCAGCATTAGGGGACAGGGGATAAACACTGAAGCTTTCTTT,CASIRGQGINTEAFF
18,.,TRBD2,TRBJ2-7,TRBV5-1,TGCGCCAGCAGCTTGGTAACTAGCGGGAGCTGGGGCTCCTACGAGCAGTACTTC,CASSLVTSGSWGSYEQYF
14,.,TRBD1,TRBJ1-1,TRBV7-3,TGTGCCAGCAGCCTAACAGGGGGTCAAACTGAAGCTTTCTTT,CASSLTGGQTEAFF
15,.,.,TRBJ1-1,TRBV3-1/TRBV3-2,TGTGCCAGCAGCCAGCCGGGGAATGTGGGTACTGAAGCTTTCTTT,CASSQPGNVGTEAFF
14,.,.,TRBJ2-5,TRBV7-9,TGTGCCAGCAGCCGCGGGGCCCCACCAGAGACCCAGTACTTC,CASSRGAPPETQYF
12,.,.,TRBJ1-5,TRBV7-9,TGTGCCAGCAGCTTTCAGGGACAGCCCCAGCATTTT,CASSFQGQPQHF
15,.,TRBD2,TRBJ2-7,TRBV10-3,TGTGCCATCAGGTCCGGGACTAGCGGGACCTACGAGCAGTACTTC,CAIRSGTSGTYEQYF
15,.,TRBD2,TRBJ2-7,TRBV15,TGTGCCACCAGCAGAGATCCGATAGCGGGAGCGGAGCAGTACTTC,CATSRDPIAGAEQYF